The rows below give T cell receptor beta chains drawn from one sample of a study of CD8 T cells in ankylosing spondylitis. TCRdb independently ran MiXCR on the 5' RACE reads; one entry per CDR3 protein. The profile shows some 290,000 distinct CDR3 sequences, 20% of them singletons. The sequenced sample consisted of blood, either unsorted or a sorted T cell fraction (not recorded which). These TCRs come from a male donor with ankylosing spondylitis or in good health (not recorded which). Both conserved end residues are part of each CDR3. A D gene is named only where the DNA matches it firmly. Clone size appears in some rows only: once, few, many, or a class for an expanded clone.

TRBV19	TRBJ2-1	NA	few	CATQRNNEQFF	TGTGCCACCCAAAGGAACAATGAGCAGTTCTTC
TRBV20-1	TRBJ1-1	NA	few	CSARKDANTEAFF	TGCAGTGCTAGAAAGGACGCCAACACTGAAGCTTTCTTT
TRBV6-1	TRBJ2-5	TRBD2	NA	CASSLSPGGQGTQYF	TGTGCCAGCAGTCTCTCCCCGGGGGGTCAAGGGACCCAGTACTTC
TRBV29-1	TRBJ1-1	TRBD1	many	CSGGQVMNTEAFF	TGCAGCGGGGGACAGGTCATGAACACTGAAGCTTTCTTT
TRBV4-2	TRBJ1-3	NA	many	CASSLRDENTIYF	TGTGCCAGCAGCCTCCGGGACGAAAACACCATATATTTT
TRBV5-1	TRBJ1-2	NA	few	CASSWERAYGYTF	TGCGCCAGCAGCTGGGAGCGGGCCTATGGCTACACCTTC
TRBV25-1	TRBJ1-2	NA	NA	CASSGFPGGGYTF	TGTGCCAGCAGTGGTTTCCCCGGCGGGGGCTACACCTTC
TRBV5-6	TRBJ2-1	NA	few	CASSQTRDEQFF	TGTGCCAGCAGCCAAACAAGGGATGAGCAGTTCTTC
TRBV3-1	TRBJ1-2	NA	NA	CASSLSGTWPTYGYTF	TGTGCCAGCAGTCTCTCCGGGACGTGGCCGACCTATGGCTACACCTTC
TRBV5-1	TRBJ2-5	NA	NA	CASSLGTTGETQYF	TGCGCCAGCAGCTTGGGAACAACAGGAGAGACCCAGTACTTC
TRBV29-1	TRBJ2-5	TRBD2	many	CSVEPAGVETQYF	TGCAGCGTTGAACCTGCGGGAGTGGAGACCCAGTACTTC
TRBV12-3/TRBV12-4	TRBJ1-2	TRBD1	few	CASSPGTGAYGYTF	TGTGCCAGCAGCCCCGGGACAGGGGCATATGGCTACACCTTC
TRBV7-7	TRBJ2-1	TRBD2	few	CASSLGLAGGLNEQFF	TGTGCTAGCAGCTTAGGACTAGCGGGGGGACTCAATGAGCAGTTCTTC
TRBV5-6	TRBJ2-1	NA	NA	CASSFLDGIKYNEQFF	TGTGCCAGCAGCTTCCTGGATGGGATTAAATACAATGAGCAGTTCTTC
TRBV12-3/TRBV12-4	TRBJ2-2	NA	NA	CVSIEGTRGTGELFF	TGTGTCAGCATCGAGGGGACCCGAGGCACCGGGGAGCTGTTTTTT
TRBV20-1	TRBJ2-3	NA	NA	CSASPDSNTDTQYF	TGCAGTGCCAGCCCGGACAGTAACACAGATACGCAGTATTTT
TRBV12-3/TRBV12-4	TRBJ1-1	NA	NA	CASSFLQGSREAFF	TGTGCCAGCAGTTTTTTGCAGGGAAGCCGTGAAGCTTTCTTT
TRBV5-1	TRBJ1-3	TRBD1	few	CASSTVGTGGVGNTIYF	TGCGCCAGCAGCACGGTCGGGACAGGGGGCGTCGGAAACACCATATATTTT
TRBV7-2	TRBJ2-5	NA	NA	CASSLEMGQETQYF	TGTGCCAGCAGCTTAGAGATGGGGCAAGAGACCCAGTACTTC
TRBV28	TRBJ1-1	TRBD1	NA	CASSFGGKQGMPEAFF	TGTGCCAGCAGTTTTGGGGGGAAACAGGGGATGCCTGAAGCTTTCTTT
TRBV9	TRBJ2-3	TRBD2	few	CASSVSGGTDTQYF	TGTGCCAGCAGCGTTAGCGGGGGCACAGATACGCAGTATTTT
TRBV30	TRBJ1-5	NA	NA	CAWSRQRDQPQHF	TGTGCCTGGAGCAGACAGCGTGATCAGCCCCAGCATTTT
TRBV29-1	TRBJ1-2	NA	few	CSVQRTRTDTYGYTF	TGCAGCGTTCAGAGAACGCGGACGGACACCTATGGCTACACCTTC
TRBV12-3/TRBV12-4	TRBJ2-3	NA	few	CASSFWGALGTDTQYF	TGTGCCAGCAGTTTCTGGGGGGCGCTCGGCACAGATACGCAGTATTTT
TRBV20-1	TRBJ1-1	NA	NA	CSARVVTEAFF	TGCAGTGCTAGAGTCGTTACTGAAGCTTTCTTT
TRBV7-6	TRBJ1-1	NA	few	CASSLVAPYDSAENTEAFF	TGTGCCAGCAGCTTAGTAGCCCCCTACGACTCAGCAGAGAACACTGAAGCTTTCTTT
TRBV7-3	TRBJ2-1	NA	NA	CGSSLSGDSYNEQFF	TGTGGCAGCAGCTTATCAGGGGACTCCTACAATGAGCAGTTCTTC
TRBV5-6	TRBJ1-4	TRBD1	NA	CASSVQGGTEKLFF	TGTGCCAGCAGCGTACAGGGGGGAACTGAAAAACTGTTTTTT
TRBV9	TRBJ2-3	NA	many	CASSVDPDPSTDTQYF	TGTGCCAGCAGCGTAGATCCGGACCCTAGCACAGATACGCAGTATTTT
TRBV28	TRBJ1-2	TRBD1	NA	CASSPGTGANYGYTF	TGTGCCAGCAGTCCCGGGACAGGAGCTAACTATGGCTACACCTTC
TRBV18	TRBJ1-6	NA	NA	CASSPYADNSPLHF	TGTGCCAGCTCACCATACGCGGATAATTCACCCCTCCACTTT